The 8 T cell receptor beta chains presented below share a single source sample, sequenced in a study of cytomegalovirus exposure and HLA in healthy donors. PCR involved 60 Vbeta and 13 Jbeta primers. Data came from immunoSEQ multiplex PCR; TCRdb stores just in-frame clones and leaves some out. The sample consists of around 70,000 clones, over 75% of them appearing once. Specimen: PBMCs. The source of these receptors is a human donor in good health.

This clone was detected only once. The chain employs TRBV28 and TRBJ2-1, with D tentatively TRBD2 (6 bases). This CDR3 is built from 12 residues. Trimming left V 7 bases short and J 4 bases short, with 8 bases between. Germline values: CDR1 MDHEN, CDR2 SYDVKM. The CDR3 loop is CASNGGYNEQFF. The DNA for the CDR3 is TGTGCCAGCAACGGGGGATACAATGAGCAGTTCTTC.

The chain carries TRBV19 and TRBJ2-1; TRBD1 aligns across 10 bases. Germline V lookup: CDR1 LNHDA, CDR2 SQIVND (reference sequence). There are 14 residues in the CDR3. V shed 6 bases, J shed 5 bases, and the junction held 4 bases outside the gene matches. CDR3 residues: CASRPGQGNNEQFF. CDR3 DNA: TGTGCCAGTAGACCGGGACAGGGGAACAATGAGCAGTTCTTC.

The chain employs TRBV19 and TRBJ2-2; 7 bases are a match to TRBD1. The CDR3 runs 13 residues. CDR1 and CDR2 (germline): LNHDA, SQIVND (reference sequence). V shed 10 bases and J 4 bases; nucleotides not matched to a gene: 6. The CDR3 loop is CATRQGSTGELFF. The CDR3 coding sequence is TGTGCCACACGACAGGGTTCCACCGGGGAGCTGTTTTTT.

The V and J genes are TRBV19 and TRBJ2-1; D might be TRBD2 (6 bases). CDR3 length: 14 amino acids. Trimming removed 6 bases at V and 9 bases at J, with 18 bases between. CDR1 and CDR2 (germline): LNHDA, SQIVND (reference sequence). CDR3 nucleotide sequence: TGTGCCAGTAGACCTCCCGGATGGCGGGGTGAGCAGTTCTTC. It codes for CASRPPGWRGEQFF.

V is TRBV5-1 and J is TRBJ2-7; 7 bases map to TRBD2. The CDR3 is made up of 14 amino acids. The V gene's germline CDR1 is SGHRS and CDR2 YFSETQ. V trimming: 3 bases; J trimming: 2 bases; junction bases outside the gene matches: 5. The CDR3 protein is CASSSSGGAYEQYF. DNA of the CDR3: TGCGCCAGCAGCTCCTCGGGGGGTGCCTACGAGCAGTACTTC.

V and J are TRBV9 and TRBJ2-7; 10 bases match TRBD2. J was trimmed by 3 bases and V by 0 bases; bases with no gene match: 3. CDR3 size: 15 residues. Germline V gives CDR1 SGDLS, CDR2 YYNGEE. CDR3 region: CASSVASGGRYEQYF. In DNA form, the CDR3 reads TGTGCCAGCAGCGTAGCTAGCGGGGGCCGCTACGAGCAGTACTTC. Full variable domain (remainder filled in from reference TRBV9 and TRBJ2-7): DSGVTQTPKHLITATGQRVTLRCSPRSGDLSVYWYQQSLDQGLQFLIQYYNGEERAKGNILERFSAQQFPDLHSELNLSSLELGDSALYFCASSVASGGRYEQYFGPGTRLTVT.

The V call is TRBV11-2, the J call TRBJ2-5; 9 bases line up with TRBD2. Germline V CDR1 and CDR2: SGHAT, FQNNGV. This CDR3 region has 16 residues. V lost 0 bases to trimming and J lost 4 bases; unmatched junction nucleotides: 6. For the CDR3, the DNA is TGTGCCAGCAGCTTAGATCGGGCGGGGGGGGTAGAGACCCAGTACTTC. Encoded protein: CASSLDRAGGVETQYF.

This rearrangement joins TRBV7-2 to TRBJ2-1; TRBD2 agrees at 13 bases. The CDR3 is made up of 16 amino acids. Per the germline V gene, CDR1 is SGHTA and CDR2 is FQGNSA. V shed 0 bases, J shed 6 bases, and the junction held 2 bases outside the gene matches. The CDR3 is CASSLAGTSGVNEQFF. CDR3 bases: TGTGCCAGCAGCTTAGCGGGGACTAGCGGGGTCAATGAGCAGTTCTTC.